This T cell receptor (beta chain) emerged from a study of CD8 T cells in Susac syndrome. With 7 bases removed from V and 3 bases from J, the gap between germline ends came to 18 bases. There are 15 residues in the CDR3. Germline loops: CDR1 MNHEY, CDR2 SVGAGI. RNA amounts of about 0.5 to 1 ug underwent reverse transcription with random hexamers. MiXCR, applied by TCRdb to the immunoSEQ multiplex PCR reads, yields one record per CDR3 protein. Here the sample spans 40,000 to 55,000 distinct CDR3 sequences, around 93% being singletons. This clonotype was obtained from a human donor with multiple sclerosis. J is TRBJ1-2 and V is TRBV6-5; TRBD1 is a possible D gene (6 bases). The specimen sequenced was CD8+ T cells from PBMCs. CDR3 bases: TGTGCCAGCAAAACATCAGGACAGTTATACTATGGCTACACCTTC. This sequence encodes CASKTSGQLYYGYTF.